The clone carrying this TCR beta chain was seen only once. Repertoires were generated with immunoSEQ multiplex PCR, while TCRdb's copy carries only in-frame clones and drops some. The sample carries 120,000 or so clones, almost 80% recorded once. This CDR3 region has 15 residues. Germline assignment: CDR1 MNHEY and CDR2 SMNVEV (reference sequence). V was trimmed by 7 bases and J by 1 base, leaving 16 bases between them. The sample originates from a study of blood T cell repertoires in COVID-19. Input material: peripheral blood. This clonotype was obtained from a human donor in a cohort sampled during active COVID-19. The chain couples TRBV27 to TRBJ1-1, with D perhaps matching TRBD1 (6 bases). The CDR3 loop is CASNFGQLRNTEAFF. The CDR3 DNA follows: TGTGCCAGCAATTTTGGACAGCTCAGGAACACTGAAGCTTTCTTT.